The 12 T cell receptor beta chains below come from one sample, sequenced in a study of cytomegalovirus exposure and HLA in healthy donors. Primers: 60 Vbeta forward and 13 Jbeta reverse. Assay: immunoSEQ multiplex PCR; the TCRdb copy retains only in-frame clones and omits some. In the table there are approximately 160,000 clones, about 83% of which are singletons. Material for sequencing was PBMCs. The receptors come from a girl between 10 and 17 years old in good health and CMV-seropositive.

The sample holds one count of this clone. CDR3 coding DNA: TGTGCCAGCAGCGCGATTGGGGCCAACGTCCTGACTTTC. Translation: CASSAIGANVLTF. The rearrangement links TRBV7-8 to TRBJ2-6; D unresolved. V was pared by 5 bases and J by 3 bases, with 5 bases between. Germline-derived CDR1 and CDR2 are SGHVS and FQNEAQ. This CDR3 spans 13 amino acids.

This chain uses TRBV6-5 with TRBJ1-1, with D possibly matching TRBD1 (6 bases). The CDR3 runs to 13 residues. V was cut by 4 bases and J by 4 bases, with 10 bases left in between. Germline V lookup: CDR1 MNHEY, CDR2 SVGAGI. The CDR3 DNA reads TGTGCCAGCAGTTCGACAGGAGGCACTGAAGCTTTCTTT. Residues: CASSSTGGTEAFF.

This clone has just one count. The genes are TRBV19 and TRBJ2-1; 8 bases are shared with TRBD1. Germline V gene lookup returns CDR1 LNHDA and CDR2 SQIVND (reference sequence). CDR3 length equals 14 residues. Trimming removed 5 bases from V and 8 bases from J; junction bases left unmatched: 8. CDR3 DNA sequence: TGTGCCAGTAGTTCAGGACAGGGCCTCGATGAGCAGTTCTTC. Encoded protein: CASSSGQGLDEQFF.

As for this clone: The same CDR3 is also encoded by other DNA sequences in this sample. This chain connects TRBV6-1 to TRBJ2-3; 10 bases align to TRBD2. J was trimmed by 1 base and V by 4 bases; bases with no gene match: 2. Germline CDR1 and CDR2: MNHNS and SASEGT. This CDR3 comprises 15 residues. The CDR3 DNA is TGTGCCAGCAGTGCCCTAGCGGGGGGCACAGATACGCAGTATTTT. This codes for CASSALAGGTDTQYF.

The chain carries TRBV5-6 and TRBJ1-2; D call uncertain. V gave up 4 bases and J gave up 1 base, with 8 bases separating them. The CDR3 spans 13 residues. The germline V gene encodes CDR1 SGHDT and CDR2 YYEEEE. CDR3 sequence: CASSILDNYGYTF. The CDR3 region has the DNA TGTGCCAGCAGCATACTTGATAACTATGGCTACACCTTC.

V is TRBV13 and J is TRBJ1-1; 7 nucleotides agree with TRBD1. The CDR3 is 13 amino acids. Germline values: CDR1 PRHDT, CDR2 FYEKMQ (reference sequence). Unmatched junction bases numbered 4, after V lost 5 bases and J lost 4 bases. This CDR3 is CASSRAGGTEAFF. CDR3 sequence (DNA): TGTGCCAGCAGCCGAGCAGGGGGCACTGAAGCTTTCTTT.

This chain connects TRBV9 to TRBJ1-2; TRBD1 might be the D (5 bases). The CDR3 runs 17 residues. V was trimmed by 0 bases and J by 0 bases, leaving 15 bases between them. Germline-derived CDR1 and CDR2 are SGDLS and YYNGEE. CDR3 DNA sequence: TGTGCCAGCAGCGTAGACGGGTACAGGAACACTAACTATGGCTACACCTTC. This encodes CASSVDGYRNTNYGYTF.

V and J are TRBV9 and TRBJ2-5; TRBD2 might be the D (6 bases). The CDR3 loop spans 15 amino acids. Looked up from germline, CDR1 is SGDLS and CDR2 is YYNGEE. V was shortened by 0 bases and J by 5 bases, with 14 bases between the two germline ends. CDR3 residues: CASSVAPRDGETQYF. The CDR3 region has the DNA TGTGCCAGCAGCGTAGCCCCGCGGGATGGGGAGACCCAGTACTTC.

The sample holds a few counts of this clone. J is TRBJ2-5 and V is TRBV9; 13 positions agree with TRBD2. Trimming cost V 6 bases and J 5 bases; bases outside gene matches: 10. CDR3 length: 16 amino acids. CDR1 SGDLS and CDR2 YYNGEE come from the germline V gene. In DNA form, the CDR3 reads TGTGCCAGCACCAACTCACTAGCGGGGGGGCAGGAGACCCAGTACTTC. This sequence encodes CASTNSLAGGQETQYF.

The chain joins TRBV13 to TRBJ1-1; D unresolved. The V gene's germline CDR1 is PRHDT and CDR2 FYEKMQ (reference sequence). The germline V and J ends were trimmed by 10 bases and 6 bases, with 12 bases remaining between them. There are 11 residues in the CDR3. This CDR3 is CATARSAEAFF. The CDR3 coding sequence is TGTGCCACCGCCCGGTCGGCTGAAGCTTTCTTT.

The rearrangement joins TRBV5-4 to TRBJ2-5; the D gene is possibly TRBD1 (5 bases). The DNA end is more similar to TRBJ2-7, so the J call may be wrong. The CDR3 is made up of 13 amino acids. CDR1 is SGHNT and CDR2 is YYREEE in the germline V gene (reference sequence). As DNA, the CDR3 is TGTGCCAGCAGCCCCCAGGGCCCCTACGAGCAGTACTTC. Translated, it gives CASSPQGPYEQYF.

The rearrangement uses TRBV7-9 and TRBJ2-3, with a possible D match to TRBD2 (6 bases). In germline, CDR1 is SEHNR, CDR2 FQNEAQ (reference sequence). CDR3 length equals 16 residues. Trimming shortened V by 4 bases and J by 0 bases, and 14 bases separated the two germline ends. The DNA for the CDR3 is TGTGCCAGCAGCTACTTCGGGGGTACTAGCACAGATACGCAGTATTTT. Amino acid sequence: CASSYFGGTSTDTQYF.